The 32 T cell receptor beta chains listed next were all sequenced from one sample in a study of blood T cell repertoires in COVID-19. TCRdb keeps only in-frame clones here, not all; method: immunoSEQ multiplex PCR. Here the sample spans roughly 80,000 clones, under 85% being singletons. The sequenced sample consisted of peripheral blood. These receptor sequences come from a woman aged 80 or older with acute or convalescent COVID-19.

The gene calls are TRBV28 and TRBJ1-5; D is undetermined. The CDR3 runs 12 residues. Between the trimmed V and J ends, which lost 5 bases and 7 bases, there was a span of 9 bases. The germline CDR1 and CDR2 sequences are MDHEN and SYDVKM. CDR3 DNA: TGTGCCAGCAGTAGGTCGGGGCAGCCCCAGCATTTT. This codes for CASSRSGQPQHF.

The V gene is TRBV28, the J gene TRBJ2-7; 12 bases are a match to TRBD1. The germline CDR1 and CDR2 sequences are MDHEN and SYDVKM. The J segment lost 5 bases and the V segment lost 5 bases, leaving 10 bases of the junction unmatched. The CDR3 is 16 residues long. The CDR3 spells CASSLPGQGARNEQYF. The CDR3, as DNA: TGTGCCAGCAGTCTACCGGGACAGGGGGCGAGGAACGAGCAGTACTTC. The whole variable domain, filled in from reference TRBV28 and TRBJ2-7, reads DVKVTQSSRYLVKRTGEKVFLECVQDMDHENMFWYRQDPGLGLRLIYFSYDVKMKEKGDIPEGYSVSREKKERFSLILESASTNQTSMYLCASSLPGQGARNEQYFGPGTRLTVT.

J is TRBJ1-1 and V is TRBV15; D might be TRBD1 (6 bases). V lost 1 base and J lost 4, with 7 bases in between. Per germline, CDR1 LNHNV and CDR2 YYDKDF (reference sequence). This CDR3 is 13 amino acids long. The CDR3: CATSRVGGTEAFF. CDR3 in DNA: TGTGCCACCAGCAGAGTAGGGGGCACTGAAGCTTTCTTT.

The gene calls are TRBV7-9 and TRBJ2-1, with 13 bases aligning to TRBD2. Germline V gene data show CDR1 as SEHNR and CDR2 as FQNEAQ (reference sequence). This CDR3 has 18 amino acids. V gave up 2 bases and J gave up 8 bases; unmatched junction bases: 12. CDR3 in amino acids: CASSLYPSTSGRADEQFF. The CDR3 nucleotides are TGTGCCAGCAGCTTATACCCCTCAACTAGCGGGAGGGCCGATGAGCAGTTCTTC.

V and J are TRBV4-1 and TRBJ1-3; D is undetermined. V was cut by 1 base and J by 2 bases, with 12 bases left in between. Germline-derived CDR1 and CDR2 are MGHRA and YSYEKL. The CDR3 is 16 amino acids. CDR3 in DNA: TGCGCCAGCAGCCAAGTAGTTTCAGGAACTGGAAACACCATATATTTT. Translated: CASSQVVSGTGNTIYF.

The rearrangement uses TRBV29-1 and TRBJ2-3, with D possibly TRBD1 on 5 matching bases. Trimming removed 7 bases at V and 2 bases at J, with 13 bases between. The CDR3 covers 13 residues. The germline gives CDR1 SQVTM, CDR2 ANQGSEA. CDR3: CSARPDTTDTQYF. In DNA form, the CDR3 reads TGCAGCGCCCGTCCGGACACCACAGATACGCAGTATTTT.

This chain joins TRBV21-1 and TRBJ1-1; the listed D gene, TRBD1, was not tested against the DNA. TRBV21-1 is designated a pseudogene. This CDR3 comprises 17 residues. The chain's CDR3 is CASSKDERQPITTEAFF. DNA for the CDR3: TGTGCCAGCAGCAAAGATGAAAGACAGCCGATAACCACTGAAGCTTTCTTT.

The CDR3 coding sequence is TGTGCCATCAGTGTGGACAGGCAACCCACCGGGGAGCTGTTTTTT. This codes for CAISVDRQPTGELFF. The V gene is TRBV10-3, the J gene TRBJ2-2, with 7 bases that match TRBD1. V lost 4 bases, J lost 4 bases, and 6 bases stayed unmatched. Germline CDR1 and CDR2: ENHRY and SYGVKD. CDR3 size: 15 residues.

The V call is TRBV27, the J call TRBJ2-1; 8 bases map to TRBD1. Per germline, CDR1 MNHEY and CDR2 SMNVEV (reference sequence). This CDR3 is 14 amino acids long. The V segment lost 4 bases and the J segment 5 bases; nucleotides outside the gene matches: 4. The CDR3 reads CASSSWTGNNEQFF. Written as DNA, the CDR3 is TGTGCCAGCAGTTCTTGGACAGGGAACAATGAGCAGTTCTTC.

This chain uses TRBV6-6 with TRBJ1-1; D might be TRBD1 (5 bases). The V end lost 2 bases, the J end lost 6 bases, and 10 bases lay between the germline ends. Germline CDR1 reads MNHNY; CDR2 reads SVGAGI (reference sequence). This CDR3 has 13 residues. CDR3 loop: CASSYGEGAEAFF. The CDR3 DNA is TGTGCCAGCAGTTACGGGGAAGGGGCTGAAGCTTTCTTT.

This chain joins TRBV18 and TRBJ2-5; 13 bases are shared with TRBD2. The J segment lost 4 bases and the V segment lost 6 bases, leaving 2 bases of the junction unmatched. Looked up from germline, CDR1 is KGHSH and CDR2 is LQKENI. The CDR3 is made up of 14 amino acids. CDR3 coding DNA: TGTGCCAGCTCGTGGACTAGCGGGAGAGAGACCCAGTACTTC. Amino acid sequence: CASSWTSGRETQYF. Combining the CDR3 with reference TRBV18 and TRBJ2-5 gives the whole variable domain NAGVMQNPRHLVRRRGQEARLRCSPMKGHSHVYWYRQLPEEGLKFMVYLQKENIIDESGMPKERFSAEFPKEGPSILRIQQVVRGDSAAYFCASSWTSGRETQYFGPGTRLLVL.

This chain connects TRBV5-1 to TRBJ1-5, with D possibly being TRBD1 (6 bases). The germline V and J ends were trimmed by 0 bases and 5 bases, with 12 bases remaining between them. This CDR3 has 15 residues. The V gene's germline CDR1 is SGHRS and CDR2 YFSETQ. The CDR3 bases are TGCGCCAGCAGCTTGGAACCAGGGGCGGATCAGCCCCAGCATTTT. This translates into CASSLEPGADQPQHF.

This sequence joins TRBV3-1 (or the pseudogene TRBV3-2) and TRBJ1-4, with 8 bases that match TRBD1. Germline trimming cut 1 base from V and 7 bases from J; bases unmatched to any gene: 5. This CDR3 comprises 15 residues. Per germline, CDR1 LGHDT and CDR2 YNNKEL (reference sequence). CDR3: CASSQALDRVEKLFF. DNA of the CDR3: TGTGCCAGCAGCCAAGCCCTGGACAGGGTTGAAAAACTGTTTTTT.

The chain carries TRBV11-3 and TRBJ2-5, with TRBD2 matching over 14 bases. V lost 0 bases, J lost 5 bases, and 11 bases stayed unmatched. Germline lookup yields CDR1 SGHNT and CDR2 YENEEA. The CDR3 has 19 amino acids. The CDR3 is CASSLDLVTSGRALETQYF. The CDR3 nucleotides read TGTGCCAGCAGCTTAGATCTTGTGACTAGCGGGAGGGCCCTGGAGACCCAGTACTTC.

This chain uses TRBV6-1 with TRBJ1-4; the D is unclear. V gave up 3 bases and J gave up 4 bases, with 12 bases separating them. Germline CDR1 is MNHNS and CDR2 is SASEGT. There are 15 residues in the CDR3. As DNA, the CDR3 is TGTGCCAGCAGTGATCAGCTACAGTATAATGAAAAACTGTTTTTT. Translation: CASSDQLQYNEKLFF.

The table lists this clone with a few counts. The chain couples TRBV19 to TRBJ1-5, with TRBD1 matching 10 bases. The V segment lost 5 bases and the J segment 5 bases; nucleotides outside the gene matches: 6. Looked up from germline, CDR1 is LNHDA and CDR2 is SQIVND (reference sequence). The CDR3 sequence is 15 residues long. The CDR3 region is CASSVTGTGDQPQHF. The CDR3 DNA follows: TGTGCCAGTAGTGTGACCGGGACAGGGGATCAGCCCCAGCATTTT.

This clone was picked up a small number of times. V gene TRBV14 combines with J gene TRBJ1-5; 10 positions match TRBD1. From germline, CDR1 is SGHDN and CDR2 FVKESK. CDR3 length: 14 amino acids. V shed 1 base, J shed 9 bases, and the junction held 3 bases outside the gene matches. The DNA for the CDR3 is TGTGCCAGCAGCCAAGGGACAGGGGGTGGGCCCCAGCATTTT. This gives the protein CASSQGTGGGPQHF.

The chain recombines TRBV11-2 with TRBJ2-7; the match to TRBD2 covers 12 bases. Germline V CDR1 and CDR2: SGHAT, FQNNGV. CDR3 length: 18 amino acids. The junction had 9 bases not matched to a gene; V was cut back by 0 bases and J by 3 bases. The CDR3 is CASSLELAGGIMFYEQYF. The DNA for the CDR3 is TGTGCCAGCAGCTTAGAACTAGCGGGAGGTATTATGTTCTACGAGCAGTACTTC.

V is TRBV7-9 and J is TRBJ1-1, with 10 bases that match TRBD1. V lost 3 bases and J lost 4; bases outside the gene matches: 2. The V gene's germline CDR1 is SEHNR and CDR2 FQNEAQ (reference sequence). The CDR3 extends over 14 amino acids. CDR3: CASSLGQGSTEAFF. Here the CDR3 DNA reads TGTGCCAGCAGCTTGGGACAGGGGAGCACTGAAGCTTTCTTT.

The rearrangement links TRBV5-6 to TRBJ2-7; D may be TRBD2 (6 bases). V lost 3 bases to trimming and J lost 2 bases, with 21 bases between them. Germline V gene lookup returns CDR1 SGHDT and CDR2 YYEEEE. The CDR3 spans 17 residues. CDR3 nucleotides: TGTGCCAGCAGCTGGGGTCCTGCGGGCGGGGCTACCTACGAGCAGTACTTC. Its translation: CASSWGPAGGATYEQYF.

CDR3 in DNA: TGTGCCAGCAGTCGTAACAGGGATCAGCCCCAGCATTTT. Protein sequence: CASSRNRDQPQHF. The V call is TRBV6-5, the J call TRBJ1-5; D might be TRBD1 (6 bases). Germline values: CDR1 MNHEY, CDR2 SVGAGI. The ends were cut back, 5 bases at V and 5 bases at J, with 10 bases in the middle. The CDR3 is 13 residues long.

The CDR3 sequence is CSAYRGYEQFF. CDR3 nucleotides: TGCAGTGCTTACAGGGGATACGAGCAGTTCTTC. This chain links TRBV20-1 with TRBJ2-1, with TRBD1 matching 7 bases. This CDR3 contains 11 residues. V was clipped by 5 bases and J by 10 bases; unmatched bases: 5. CDR1 is DFQATT and CDR2 is SNEGSKA in the germline V gene (reference sequence).

The chain links TRBV7-2 to TRBJ2-7, with TRBD2 matching over 12 bases. Germline V lookup: CDR1 SGHTA, CDR2 FQGNSA. V trimming: 1 base; J trimming: 10 bases; junction bases outside the gene matches: 5. The CDR3 has 14 amino acids. The CDR3 nucleotides read TGTGCCAGCAGCTTAGGTGCTAGCGGGAGGGCCCAGTACTTC. It encodes CASSLGASGRAQYF. Looking up the rest from reference TRBV7-2 and TRBJ2-7 gives the full variable domain: GAGVSQSPSNKVTEKGKDVELRCDPISGHTALYWYRQSLGQGLEFLIYFQGNSAPDKSGLPSDRFSAERTGGSVSTLTIQRTQQEDSAVYLCASSLGASGRAQYFGPGTRLTVT.

The gene calls are TRBV19 and TRBJ2-1; 9 nucleotides line up with TRBD1. V shed 0 bases and J 2 bases; nucleotides not matched to a gene: 2. The CDR3 loop spans 16 amino acids. CDR1 is LNHDA, CDR2 SQIVND, per germline (reference sequence). CDR3: CASSIEDRGPYNEQFF. The CDR3 bases are TGTGCCAGTAGTATAGAGGACAGGGGACCCTACAATGAGCAGTTCTTC.

The chain employs TRBV9 and TRBJ2-3; D not resolved. V was trimmed by 0 bases and J by 5 bases, leaving 10 bases between them. CDR3 length equals 14 residues. From germline, CDR1 is SGDLS and CDR2 YYNGEE. CDR3 sequence: CASSVELRGDTQYF. CDR3 DNA: TGTGCCAGCAGCGTAGAATTGCGAGGAGATACGCAGTATTTT.

This clone was seen at least ten times. V gene TRBV19 combines with J gene TRBJ2-2; 10 bases fit TRBD2. CDR3 length: 15 amino acids. The V gene's germline CDR1 is LNHDA and CDR2 SQIVND (reference sequence). After removal of 7 bases from V and 2 bases from J, the junction contained 4 bases not matched to a gene. CDR3 sequence: CASTRTSGNTGELFF. The CDR3 region has the DNA TGTGCCAGTACTCGGACTAGCGGTAACACCGGGGAGCTGTTTTTT. The whole variable domain, filled in from reference TRBV19 and TRBJ2-2, reads DGGITQSPKYLFRKEGQNVTLSCEQNLNHDAMYWYRQDPGQGLRLIYYSQIVNDFQKGDIAEGYSVSREKKESFPLTVTSAQKNPTAFYLCASTRTSGNTGELFFGEGSRLTVL.

This chain uses TRBV5-4 with TRBJ2-7; 9 nucleotides match TRBD1. The V gene end was trimmed by 2 bases and the J gene end by 5 bases; junction bases not matched to a gene: 8. The germline gives CDR1 SGHNT, CDR2 YYREEE (reference sequence). This CDR3 has 15 residues. The DNA of the CDR3 is TGTGCCAGCAGCTTAATGTCGGGACAGGGACACGAGCAGTACTTC. Translating it yields CASSLMSGQGHEQYF.

The CDR3, as DNA: TGTGCCAGCAGTGGGCTAGCTGGGGAGACCCAGTACTTC. Its protein product is CASSGLAGETQYF. The V and J genes are TRBV6-4 and TRBJ2-5, with TRBD2 as a possible D gene (5 bases). Between the trimmed V and J ends, which lost 4 bases and 5 bases, there was a span of 11 bases. This CDR3 has 13 amino acids. From germline, CDR1 is MRHNA and CDR2 SNTAGT.

The DNA of the CDR3 is TGTGCCAGCAGCCCTGGGGGGGGTGAGGTTGTCGAGCAGTACTTC. Encoded protein: CASSPGGGEVVEQYF. This sequence joins TRBV7-9 and TRBJ2-7; 7 bases align to TRBD2. The trim removed 5 bases at V and 6 bases at J, leaving 13 bases unmatched. The CDR3 has 15 residues. Germline values: CDR1 SEHNR, CDR2 FQNEAQ (reference sequence).

The genes are TRBV11-2 and TRBJ2-1, with TRBD1 matching over 8 bases. The CDR3 has 16 residues. V gave up 4 bases and J gave up 2 bases; unmatched junction bases: 7. CDR1 is SGHAT, CDR2 FQNNGV, per germline. CDR3 sequence: CASSSGTGVPYNEQFF. The CDR3 DNA sequence: TGTGCCAGCAGCTCAGGGACAGGTGTTCCCTACAATGAGCAGTTCTTC. The whole variable domain, remainder taken from reference TRBV11-2 and TRBJ2-1, is EAGVAQSPRYKIIEKRQSVAFWCNPISGHATLYWYQQILGQGPKLLIQFQNNGVVDDSQLPKDRFSAERLKGVDSTLKIQPAKLEDSAVYLCASSSGTGVPYNEQFFGPGTRLTVL.

This rearrangement joins TRBV9 to TRBJ1-3, with 7 bases lining up with TRBD1. The ends lost 4 bases at V and 3 bases at J; junction bases unmatched: 19. The germline V gene has CDR1 SGDLS and CDR2 YYNGEE. This CDR3 is 19 amino acids long. The CDR3 is CASSPVPIEGARGGNTIYF. In DNA form, the CDR3 reads TGTGCCAGCAGCCCGGTCCCCATTGAGGGGGCAAGAGGTGGAAACACCATATATTTT.

The chain combines TRBV27 with TRBJ1-1; TRBD1 matches 10 bases. Germline V CDR1 and CDR2: MNHEY, SMNVEV (reference sequence). The CDR3 has 15 residues. The J segment lost 5 bases and the V segment lost 5 bases, leaving 8 bases of the junction unmatched. This chain's CDR3 is CASSLGTGVGTEAFF. DNA for the CDR3: TGTGCCAGCAGTCTGGGGACAGGGGTGGGGACTGAAGCTTTCTTT.